These 9 T cell receptor beta chains share one sample of origin, sequenced in a study of OX40 agonist ivuxolimab in advanced cancers. Clones were sequenced by immunoSEQ multiplex PCR, and TCRdb holds only the in-frame ones, with some missing. The table has some 53,000 clones, around 94% seen once. Source: CD4+ or CD8+ T cells sorted from blood, taken in a trial of the OX40 agonist ivuxolimab. The receptors stem from an adult with an advanced solid tumor such as melanoma, head and neck, liver or kidney cancer.

The rearrangement uses TRBV19 and TRBJ1-1; D is unresolved. V was trimmed by 3 bases and J by 0 bases, leaving 8 bases between them. The CDR3 length is 14 residues. In germline, CDR1 is LNHDA, CDR2 SQIVND (reference sequence). In DNA form, the CDR3 reads TGTGCCAGTAGTATGGGCACCGTGAACACTGAAGCTTTCTTT. It codes for CASSMGTVNTEAFF.

V gene TRBV27 combines with J gene TRBJ1-5; D is perhaps TRBD1 (6 bases). Per the germline V gene, CDR1 is MNHEY and CDR2 is SMNVEV (reference sequence). The CDR3 runs to 15 residues. V was shortened by 5 bases and J by 0 bases, with 11 bases between the two germline ends. The CDR3 loop reads CASSNRQDSNQPQHF. The CDR3 DNA is TGTGCCAGCAGTAACCGACAGGATAGCAATCAGCCCCAGCATTTT.

Only one count was recorded for this clone. The rearrangement joins TRBV28 to TRBJ1-2; 9 bases agree with TRBD1. CDR1 is MDHEN, CDR2 SYDVKM, per germline. CDR3 length: 16 amino acids. The junction had 13 bases not matched to a gene; V was cut back by 6 bases and J by 5 bases. The CDR3 spells CASRSGTGNFYYGYTF. CDR3 coding DNA: TGTGCCAGCAGATCCGGGACAGGGAACTTTTATTATGGCTACACCTTC.

This clone is a singleton in its sample. V is TRBV5-6 and J is TRBJ2-4, with D tentatively TRBD1 or TRBD2 (5 bases each). The CDR3 loop spans 16 amino acids. V lost 5 bases and J lost 0, with 15 bases in between. Per the germline V gene, CDR1 is SGHDT and CDR2 is YYEEEE. The CDR3 nucleotides are TGTGCCAGCAGTAGGGACCGAAGAGTAGCCAAAAACATTCAGTACTTC. Translation gives CASSRDRRVAKNIQYF.

This clone was detected only once. This sequence joins TRBV29-1 and TRBJ2-1; 9 bases align to TRBD1. This CDR3 is built from 15 residues. The V segment lost 6 bases and the J segment 8 bases; nucleotides outside the gene matches: 14. Germline V gives CDR1 SQVTM, CDR2 ANQGSEA. In nucleotides, the CDR3 is TGCAGCGTGCGGGCCATAGGGACAGGGTCTCATGAGCAGTTCTTC. This gives the protein CSVRAIGTGSHEQFF.

V is TRBV7-6 and J is TRBJ2-6, with 11 positions matching TRBD2. Germline assignment: CDR1 SGHVS and CDR2 FNYEAQ. The J segment lost 2 bases and the V segment lost 5 bases, leaving 8 bases of the junction unmatched. This CDR3 is built from 18 residues. The CDR3 reads CASSKTSGNPAGANVLTF. In DNA form, the CDR3 reads TGTGCCAGCAGCAAGACTAGCGGGAATCCCGCTGGGGCCAACGTCCTGACTTTC.

The chain has TRBV4-3 and TRBJ2-3, with 12 bases aligning to TRBD1. The CDR3 is made up of 16 amino acids. Germline CDR1 and CDR2: LGHNA and YSLEER. V gave up 4 bases and J gave up 3 bases; unmatched junction bases: 5. The CDR3 loop is CASSPGTGGMTDTQYF. The CDR3 region has the DNA TGCGCCAGCAGCCCCGGGACAGGGGGCATGACAGATACGCAGTATTTT.

Concerning this clone: The junction does not match germline at one end; this may be a read error. The V gene is TRBV7-9, the J gene TRBJ1-1; 11 nucleotides line up with TRBD1. Germline values: CDR1 SEHNR, CDR2 FQNEAQ (reference sequence). The CDR3 totals 12 residues. CDR3 bases: TGTGCCAGCAGCTCCGGGACAGGGGGATCCTCGTTT. Translated: CASSSGTGGSSF.

The rearrangement links TRBV11-2 to TRBJ2-1, with a possible D match to TRBD2 (5 bases). V lost 6 bases and J 8 bases, leaving 17 bases between the germline ends. The CDR3 covers 14 residues. Germline loops: CDR1 SGHAT, CDR2 FQNNGV. The CDR3: CASRPLGVGDEQFF. The CDR3 bases are TGTGCCAGCAGACCACTCGGGGTTGGCGATGAGCAGTTCTTC.